These 17 T cell receptor beta chains were sequenced from one sample in a study of T cells after somatic rescue of genetic block. Assay used: immunoSEQ multiplex PCR; TCRdb lists only in-frame clones, some missing. The sample has 70,000 to 85,000 clones, roughly 91% seen once. Input material: peripheral blood mononuclear cells (PBMCs). These receptors originate from a man aged 25-45 years.

This clone was observed a single time. V gene TRBV20-1 combines with J gene TRBJ2-5, with D unclear. The CDR3 spans 11 residues. V was clipped by 8 bases and J by 5 bases, with 12 bases between them. Germline V gene data show CDR1 as DFQATT and CDR2 as SNEGSKA (reference sequence). The CDR3 region has the DNA TGCAGTACCGCAGCGAGGGAGACCCAGTACTTC. Protein: CSTAARETQYF.

The genes are TRBV2 and TRBJ2-6; D gene unclear. This CDR3 is 14 amino acids long. Trimming cost V 1 base and J 10 bases, with 11 bases left between them. Germline V gene lookup returns CDR1 SNHLY and CDR2 FYNNEI. CDR3 sequence: CASSEGTPPNVLTF. The CDR3 nucleotides are TGTGCCAGCAGTGAAGGTACCCCCCCGAACGTCCTGACTTTC.

About this clone itself: The junction departs from the called germline gene at one end, perhaps through a read error. The CDR3 sequence: CASSYDVLF. CDR3 nucleotide sequence: TGTGCCAGCAGTTACGACGTCCTCTTC. V is TRBV6-5 and J is TRBJ1-2; D call uncertain. Germline CDR1 reads MNHEY; CDR2 reads SVGAGI. There are 9 residues in the CDR3.

This clone was detected a few times. The rearrangement joins TRBV25-1 to TRBJ1-5; no definite D call. Germline values: CDR1 MGHDK, CDR2 SYGVNS. V was clipped by 9 bases and J by 4 bases, with 4 bases between them. The CDR3 is 10 amino acids. CDR3 amino acids: CASRNQPQHF. DNA for the CDR3: TGTGCCAGTCGTAATCAGCCCCAGCATTTT.

The chain employs TRBV30 and TRBJ1-1; 7 bases match TRBD1. V shed 3 bases, J shed 6 bases, and the junction held 10 bases outside the gene matches. The CDR3 spans 14 residues. Germline V gives CDR1 GTSNPN, CDR2 SVGIG (reference sequence). The CDR3, as DNA: TGTGCCTGGAGCGGGGGGACAGATGGTGCTGAAGCTTTCTTT. Protein product: CAWSGGTDGAEAFF.

This clone was counted once. The V gene is TRBV11-2, the J gene TRBJ2-3, with TRBD2 matching 11 bases. In germline, CDR1 is SGHAT, CDR2 FQNNGV. The CDR3 totals 18 residues. V was clipped by 5 bases and J by 7 bases; unmatched bases: 17. The CDR3 is CASSPSISGRAVVYTQYF. CDR3 bases: TGTGCCAGCAGCCCTTCCATTAGCGGGAGGGCCGTTGTTTATACGCAGTATTTT. The full variable domain, in which reference TRBV11-2 and TRBJ2-3 provide the parts outside the CDR3, is EAGVAQSPRYKIIEKRQSVAFWCNPISGHATLYWYQQILGQGPKLLIQFQNNGVVDDSQLPKDRFSAERLKGVDSTLKIQPAKLEDSAVYLCASSPSISGRAVVYTQYFGPGTRLTVL.

V gene TRBV15 combines with J gene TRBJ1-3; no definite D call. This CDR3 has 13 amino acids. The V and J ends lost 4 bases and 4 bases respectively, with 8 bases between them. Per the germline V gene, CDR1 is LNHNV and CDR2 is YYDKDF (reference sequence). The CDR3 region is CATSTGTGNTIYF. The CDR3 DNA is TGTGCCACCAGCACAGGCACGGGAAACACCATATATTTT.

This clone has only one observation. This sequence joins TRBV6-6 and TRBJ2-1; 8 bases align to TRBD1. Per germline, CDR1 MNHNY and CDR2 SVGAGI (reference sequence). V gave up 8 bases and J gave up 3 bases; unmatched junction bases: 3. This CDR3 is 13 amino acids long. The CDR3 sequence is CASEGTGYNEQFF. CDR3 bases: TGTGCCAGCGAGGGGACAGGCTACAATGAGCAGTTCTTC.

The chain has TRBV19 and TRBJ2-7; 8 bases are shared with TRBD1. The CDR3 extends over 17 amino acids. Germline CDR1 is LNHDA and CDR2 is SQIVND (reference sequence). Trimming at V came to 4 bases and at J to 0 bases, leaving 11 bases not matched to a gene. The CDR3 nucleotides are TGTGCCAGTAGTAACTACCCGGGACAGGCCAGCTCCTACGAGCAGTACTTC. This translates into CASSNYPGQASSYEQYF. Full variable domain (remainder filled in from reference TRBV19 and TRBJ2-7): DGGITQSPKYLFRKEGQNVTLSCEQNLNHDAMYWYRQDPGQGLRLIYYSQIVNDFQKGDIAEGYSVSREKKESFPLTVTSAQKNPTAFYLCASSNYPGQASSYEQYFGPGTRLTVT.

V usage is TRBV27 and J usage is TRBJ1-2; D is ambiguous. This CDR3 has 13 residues. V was cut by 6 bases and J by 4 bases, with 12 bases left in between. Germline lookup yields CDR1 MNHEY and CDR2 SMNVEV (reference sequence). The CDR3 here is CASSTRRFYGYTF. The CDR3 bases are TGTGCCAGCAGCACCAGACGGTTCTATGGCTACACCTTC.

The chain recombines TRBV2 with TRBJ2-1, with 7 bases that match TRBD1. After removal of 3 bases from V and 9 bases from J, the junction contained 5 bases not matched to a gene. Germline lookup yields CDR1 SNHLY and CDR2 FYNNEI. The CDR3 totals 13 residues. The CDR3, as DNA: TGTGCCAGCAGTGACAGGGGGATAAGTGAGCAGTTCTTC. Its translation is CASSDRGISEQFF.

This chain's CDR3 is CASSLDSGRNTIYF. The CDR3, as DNA: TGTGCCAGCAGCTTAGATTCAGGGAGGAACACCATATATTTT. The V gene is TRBV7-9, the J gene TRBJ1-3, with D maybe TRBD1 (5 bases). The germline gives CDR1 SEHNR, CDR2 FQNEAQ (reference sequence). Trimming took 1 base from V and 7 from J, leaving 11 bases between them. The CDR3 sequence is 14 residues long.

This clone was recorded once. The chain combines TRBV27 with TRBJ1-4, with D hard to call. V dropped 1 base and J dropped 6 bases, with 6 bases sitting between them. This CDR3 has 13 amino acids. Germline V gives CDR1 MNHEY, CDR2 SMNVEV (reference sequence). CDR3 amino acids: CASSLFYDEKLFF. In DNA form, the CDR3 reads TGTGCCAGCAGTTTATTCTATGATGAAAAACTGTTTTTT. Using reference TRBV27 and TRBJ1-4 for the parts outside the CDR3, the full variable domain is EAQVTQNPRYLITVTGKKLTVTCSQNMNHEYMSWYRQDPGLGLRQIYYSMNVEVTDKGDVPEGYKVSRKEKRNFPLILESPSPNQTSLYFCASSLFYDEKLFFGSGTQLSVL.

V usage is TRBV18 and J usage is TRBJ1-3; a weak D match, TRBD1 (5 bases). The V gene lost 6 bases and the J gene lost 0 bases, with 12 bases spanning the gap. CDR3 length equals 15 residues. Germline CDR1 reads KGHSH; CDR2 reads LQKENI. CDR3 DNA: TGTGCCAGCTCCTCCGGGACGGACTCTGGAAACACCATATATTTT. This translates into CASSSGTDSGNTIYF.

The chain is built from TRBV29-1 and TRBJ2-1, with D perhaps TRBD2 (5 bases). Germline assignment: CDR1 SQVTM and CDR2 ANQGSEA. The length of the CDR3 is 14 residues. Trimming removed 5 bases from V and 0 bases from J, with 11 bases in between. The CDR3 loop is CSVRLRGSYNEQFF. In DNA, the CDR3 is TGCAGCGTTCGGCTCCGGGGCTCCTACAATGAGCAGTTCTTC.

This rearrangement joins TRBV19 to TRBJ2-3; 10 nucleotides match TRBD2. Germline V lookup: CDR1 LNHDA, CDR2 SQIVND (reference sequence). Trimming at V came to 3 bases and at J to 6 bases, leaving 6 bases not matched to a gene. The CDR3 sequence is 15 residues long. CDR3 region: CASSIYSGRGDTQYF. The CDR3 region has the DNA TGTGCCAGTAGTATTTACAGCGGGAGGGGTGATACGCAGTATTTT. The full variable domain, with the rest looked up from reference TRBV19 and TRBJ2-3, is DGGITQSPKYLFRKEGQNVTLSCEQNLNHDAMYWYRQDPGQGLRLIYYSQIVNDFQKGDIAEGYSVSREKKESFPLTVTSAQKNPTAFYLCASSIYSGRGDTQYFGPGTRLTVL.

The chain uses TRBV18 and TRBJ2-3; D might be TRBD1 (6 bases). CDR3 length: 15 residues. CDR1 KGHSH and CDR2 LQKENI come from the germline V gene. Between the trimmed V and J ends, which lost 3 bases and 4 bases, there was a span of 14 bases. Written as DNA, the CDR3 is TGTGCCAGCTCACCTGAAGGGGGAAGCGCAGATACGCAGTATTTT. As protein: CASSPEGGSADTQYF. The full variable domain, completed using reference TRBV18 and TRBJ2-3, is NAGVMQNPRHLVRRRGQEARLRCSPMKGHSHVYWYRQLPEEGLKFMVYLQKENIIDESGMPKERFSAEFPKEGPSILRIQQVVRGDSAAYFCASSPEGGSADTQYFGPGTRLTVL.